What follows are 20 T cell receptor beta chains derived from one specimen sequenced in a study of beta chain features in type 1 diabetes. Study-wide findings and caveats: Among patients with Type 1 diabetes, TCRB CDR3s were moderately but significantly shorter in every one of the four CD4+ subsets.

Their specific antigens are unknown. Expressed TCRB transcripts were sequenced after all isolated RNA was converted to cDNA. Measured with immunoSEQ multiplex PCR; TCRdb has only the in-frame clones, and not every one. The data hold 250,000 to 300,000 clones, with roughly 25% observed a single time. The sequenced sample consisted of naive CD4+ T cells from blood. These receptors were collected from a woman aged 25 to 39 with type 1 diabetes.

V and J are TRBV6-1 and TRBJ2-7; TRBD1 matches at 9 bases. The CDR3 sequence is 14 residues long. The V segment lost 6 bases and the J segment 4 bases; nucleotides outside the gene matches: 7. Germline V gene lookup returns CDR1 MNHNS and CDR2 SASEGT. CDR3 residues: CASRWDRVGYEQYF. The CDR3 nucleotides are TGTGCCAGCAGATGGGACAGGGTGGGGTACGAGCAGTACTTC.

The sample holds a few counts of this clone. V usage is TRBV4-1 and J usage is TRBJ2-7; 7 positions agree with TRBD1. The V gene end was trimmed by 0 bases and the J gene end by 3 bases; junction bases not matched to a gene: 8. The CDR3 runs 16 residues. The V gene's germline CDR1 is MGHRA and CDR2 YSYEKL. CDR3 sequence reads: CASSQDPGQAVYEQYF. The CDR3 coding sequence is TGCGCCAGCAGCCAAGACCCTGGACAGGCCGTCTACGAGCAGTACTTC.

V usage is TRBV19 and J usage is TRBJ1-5; tentative D call: TRBD1 (6 bases). Looked up from germline, CDR1 is LNHDA and CDR2 is SQIVND (reference sequence). The length of the CDR3 is 15 residues. Trimming stripped 7 bases from V and 1 base from J, with 14 bases between. The CDR3 DNA reads as TGTGCCAGTACCCTCACAGGGCTAAGCAATCAGCCCCAGCATTTT. As protein: CASTLTGLSNQPQHF.

The chain has TRBV6-5 and TRBJ2-7, with D maybe TRBD2 (6 bases). The germline CDR1 and CDR2 sequences are MNHEY and SVGAGI. CDR3 length: 15 residues. With 6 bases removed from V and 2 bases from J, the gap between germline ends came to 17 bases. In DNA form, the CDR3 reads TGTGCCAGCAGGTCAATAGCGGATCTGACCTACGAGCAGTACTTC. Amino acid sequence: CASRSIADLTYEQYF.

The chain uses TRBV28 and TRBJ1-4, with D hard to call. The germline V gene encodes CDR1 MDHEN and CDR2 SYDVKM. The V end lost 5 bases, the J end lost 0 bases, and 7 bases lay between the germline ends. CDR3 length: 14 amino acids. This chain's CDR3 is CASSLVATNEKLFF. DNA of the CDR3: TGTGCCAGCAGTCTAGTTGCAACTAATGAAAAACTGTTTTTT.

The genes are TRBV5-1 and TRBJ2-2; TRBD2 might be the D (5 bases). The CDR3 has 15 amino acids. The germline V and J ends were trimmed by 0 bases and 7 bases, with 13 bases remaining between them. Germline lookup yields CDR1 SGHRS and CDR2 YFSETQ. Here the CDR3 DNA reads TGCGCCAGCAGCTTGGCGCCTTACAGCGGCGGGGAGCTGTTTTTT. Amino acid sequence: CASSLAPYSGGELFF.

CDR3 region: CASGYRGRDTEAFF. In nucleotides, the CDR3 is TGCGCCAGCGGATACAGGGGTCGGGACACTGAAGCTTTCTTT. The chain uses TRBV5-1 and TRBJ1-1, with 7 bases lining up with TRBD1. V lost 7 bases, J lost 3 bases, and 9 bases stayed unmatched. Germline-derived CDR1 and CDR2 are SGHRS and YFSETQ. CDR3 length: 14 residues.

V and J are TRBV7-2 and TRBJ2-7; no definite D call. This CDR3 is 13 amino acids long. Germline V gives CDR1 SGHTA, CDR2 FQGNSA. Trimming took off 2 bases at V and 6 bases at J, with 11 bases between the two ends. The CDR3 is CASSLKSGGEQYF. As DNA, the CDR3 is TGTGCCAGCAGCTTAAAGTCCGGCGGCGAGCAGTACTTC.

The sample holds a few counts of this clone. Written as DNA, the CDR3 is TGTGCCAGCAGCAAACCACCCGGGACAGGGGAGACCCAGTACTTC. This gives the protein CASSKPPGTGETQYF. The V call is TRBV7-2, the J call TRBJ2-5; 9 bases are shared with TRBD1. V shed 5 bases and J 5 bases; nucleotides not matched to a gene: 9. Germline assignment: CDR1 SGHTA and CDR2 FQGNSA. CDR3 size: 15 residues.

This chain uses TRBV11-3 with TRBJ2-3; 10 bases map to TRBD1. The CDR3 runs 17 residues. In germline, CDR1 is SGHNT, CDR2 YENEEA. J lost 5 bases, V lost 1 base, and 9 bases had no gene match. CDR3 residues: CASSLGRDRGSGDTQYF. The CDR3, as DNA: TGTGCCAGCAGCTTAGGCCGGGACAGGGGATCGGGAGATACGCAGTATTTT.

A few counts support this clone. The chain is built from TRBV2 and TRBJ2-1; 7 bases are shared with TRBD2. The CDR3 sequence is 14 residues long. V lost 5 bases and J lost 3; bases outside the gene matches: 4. Germline V gene data show CDR1 as SNHLY and CDR2 as FYNNEI. The CDR3 sequence: CASSRAGSYNEQFF. The DNA of the CDR3 is TGTGCCAGCAGTCGAGCGGGGAGCTACAATGAGCAGTTCTTC.

This clone was seen more than once but under ten times. The V gene is TRBV5-1, the J gene TRBJ2-7; 15 bases map to TRBD2. J lost 6 bases, V lost 4 bases, and 5 bases had no gene match. The germline V gene encodes CDR1 SGHRS and CDR2 YFSETQ. The CDR3 covers 15 residues. The CDR3, as DNA: TGCGCCAGCAGCAAGGAGGGACTAGCGGGAGGCGAGCAGTACTTC. Its protein product is CASSKEGLAGGEQYF.

V is TRBV18 and J is TRBJ1-1, with 11 bases identical to TRBD1. With V trimmed by 2 bases and J by 3 bases, 5 bases remained unmatched. The CDR3 has 16 residues. The germline V gene encodes CDR1 KGHSH and CDR2 LQKENI. CDR3 nucleotide sequence: TGTGCCAGCTCACCAGGACAGGGGGCTCGGGACACTGAAGCTTTCTTT. It translates to CASSPGQGARDTEAFF.

The V and J genes are TRBV28 and TRBJ2-3; 7 positions match TRBD2. From germline, CDR1 is MDHEN and CDR2 SYDVKM. This CDR3 region has 15 residues. V trimming: 6 bases; J trimming: 0 bases; junction bases outside the gene matches: 6. The CDR3 bases are TGTGCCAGCAGCCTGAGCGGGATGAGCACAGATACGCAGTATTTT. Protein product: CASSLSGMSTDTQYF.

The CDR3 sequence is CASSPTFSGKGYNEQFF. CDR3 bases: TGCGCCAGCAGCCCTACCTTTAGCGGGAAAGGTTACAATGAGCAGTTCTTC. This chain connects TRBV5-1 to TRBJ2-1, with 8 bases aligning to TRBD2. Germline V gives CDR1 SGHRS, CDR2 YFSETQ. V shed 4 bases, J shed 4 bases, and the junction held 13 bases outside the gene matches. The CDR3 extends over 17 amino acids.

Only a few counts were recorded for this clone. The chain carries TRBV6-5 and TRBJ2-7, with TRBD1 identical over 7 bases. Germline V gene sequence: CDR1 MNHEY, CDR2 SVGAGI. V trimming: 6 bases; J trimming: 2 bases; junction bases outside the gene matches: 4. The CDR3 is 13 amino acids. CDR3 DNA sequence: TGTGCCAGCAGCCGGGACAGAACCTACGAGCAGTACTTC. Protein: CASSRDRTYEQYF.

In its sample, this clone was seen a few times. The gene calls are TRBV7-2 and TRBJ2-5; D call uncertain. Germline CDR1 SGHTA, CDR2 FQGNSA. This CDR3 contains 13 residues. V lost 1 base and J 5 bases, leaving 8 bases between the germline ends. The CDR3 protein is CASSLGPGETQYF. CDR3 nucleotide sequence: TGTGCCAGCAGCTTAGGCCCCGGGGAGACCCAGTACTTC.

The V and J genes are TRBV29-1 and TRBJ2-1, with D perhaps matching TRBD1 (7 bases). V lost 7 bases and J lost 6, with 16 bases in between. There are 13 residues in the CDR3. CDR1 is SQVTM and CDR2 is ANQGSEA in the germline V gene. The CDR3, as DNA: TGCAGCGCCGGGAGACAGGGTTCCAATGAGCAGTTCTTC. Translated: CSAGRQGSNEQFF.

This clone was seen a handful of times. The CDR3 spells CASSERVAGGRDEQFF. CDR3 DNA sequence: TGTGCCAGCAGTGAGCGTGTGGCGGGAGGTAGAGATGAGCAGTTCTTC. J is TRBJ2-1 and V is TRBV2; 8 nucleotides line up with TRBD2. The CDR3 sequence is 16 residues long. J lost 8 bases, V lost 3 bases, and 12 bases had no gene match. Germline CDR1 reads SNHLY; CDR2 reads FYNNEI.

This chain uses TRBV29-1 with TRBJ2-7; 8 bases fit TRBD1. V lost 6 bases, J lost 1 base, and 8 bases stayed unmatched. This CDR3 region has 14 residues. The V gene's germline CDR1 is SQVTM and CDR2 ANQGSEA. DNA of the CDR3: TGCAGCGTGACAGGGGAGATCCGATCCTACGAGCAGTACTTC. Its protein is CSVTGEIRSYEQYF.